These 23 T cell receptor beta chains share one sample of origin, sequenced in a study of cytomegalovirus exposure and HLA in healthy donors. 13 Jbeta primers and 60 Vbeta primers were used for the PCR. Sequenced by immunoSEQ multiplex PCR; TCRdb stores in-frame clones only, minus some. This sample has around 180,000 clones, with 81% found just once. The sample was PBMCs. The receptors were gathered from a man aged 18 to 29 in good health and CMV-seronegative.

The chain uses TRBV15 and TRBJ2-7, with TRBD1 matching 7 bases. This CDR3 spans 15 amino acids. The germline CDR1 and CDR2 sequences are LNHNV and YYDKDF (reference sequence). V lost 5 bases and J lost 3; bases outside the gene matches: 10. The CDR3 DNA sequence: TGTGCCACCAGCGAACCGGGACAGCTGCTCTACGAGCAGTACTTC. As protein: CATSEPGQLLYEQYF.

This chain connects TRBV30 to TRBJ2-5; D gene unclear. V was pared by 2 bases and J by 7 bases, with 14 bases between. Looked up from germline, CDR1 is GTSNPN and CDR2 is SVGIG (reference sequence). This CDR3 contains 13 residues. This CDR3 reads CAWSRGFQMTQYF. In DNA, the CDR3 is TGTGCCTGGAGTCGAGGATTCCAAATGACCCAGTACTTC. Supplemented by reference TRBV30 and TRBJ2-5, the full variable domain reads SQTIHQWPATLVQPVGSPLSLECTVEGTSNPNLYWYRQAAGRGLQLLFYSVGIGQISSEVPQNLSASRPQDRQFILSSKKLLLSDSGFYLCAWSRGFQMTQYFGPGTRLLVL.

The CDR3 coding sequence is TGCGCCAGCAGCCAAGTAGTAGTACGGTTGCAGGGAACCTACGAGCAGTACTTC. Protein sequence: CASSQVVVRLQGTYEQYF. The chain uses TRBV4-1 and TRBJ2-7; D may be TRBD1 (5 bases). Trimming cost V 1 base and J 2 bases, with 21 bases left between them. The germline gives CDR1 MGHRA, CDR2 YSYEKL. The CDR3 runs 18 residues.

There are a few counts of this clone. This sequence joins TRBV5-6 and TRBJ2-5, with 10 positions matching TRBD1. The J call may be mistaken, given a closer DNA end match to TRBJ2-7. Germline CDR1 is SGHDT and CDR2 is YYEEEE. CDR3 length equals 16 residues. CDR3 amino acids: CASSLGTGGVSYEQYF. CDR3 DNA sequence: TGTGCCAGCAGCTTGGGGACAGGGGGAGTCAGCTACGAGCAGTACTTC.

J is TRBJ2-5 and V is TRBV9; TRBD2 matches 8 bases. The end of the DNA fits TRBJ2-7 better, so the J call may be wrong. Germline V gives CDR1 SGDLS, CDR2 YYNGEE. The CDR3 contains 15 residues. CDR3 nucleotides: TGTGCCAGCAGCGTAGAAAGCGGGGGATACTACGAGCAGTACTTC. This sequence encodes CASSVESGGYYEQYF.

This clone occurred a few times. The rearrangement joins TRBV18 to TRBJ1-2; TRBD1 aligns across 9 bases. Trimming took 8 bases from V and 8 from J; bases not matched to a gene: 6. CDR3 length equals 12 residues. Germline V lookup: CDR1 KGHSH, CDR2 LQKENI. CDR3 nucleotide sequence: TGTGCCAGCCCGGGACAGGGTAACGGCTACACCTTC. It encodes CASPGQGNGYTF.

The V gene is TRBV5-1, the J gene TRBJ2-2; 9 bases are shared with TRBD1. The CDR3 runs 16 residues. J lost 2 bases, V lost 2 bases, and 4 bases had no gene match. Germline V gene sequence: CDR1 SGHRS, CDR2 YFSETQ. In DNA, the CDR3 is TGCGCCAGCAGCTTAATGACAGGGGGAAACACCGGGGAGCTGTTTTTT. Encoded protein: CASSLMTGGNTGELFF.

To note about this clone: Mismatch with germline at one junction end may stem from a read error. The chain links TRBV6-6 to TRBJ2-3, with 7 bases fitting TRBD1. Germline V gene lookup returns CDR1 MNHNY and CDR2 SVGAGI (reference sequence). The CDR3 spans 16 residues. The CDR3 protein is CASILTGYGNTDAQYF. The CDR3 DNA reads TGTGCCAGCATCCTGACAGGGTATGGAAACACAGATGCGCAGTATTTT.

The V call is TRBV7-2, the J call TRBJ1-2; 11 positions agree with TRBD1. Per germline, CDR1 SGHTA and CDR2 FQGNSA. J lost 4 bases, V lost 3 bases, and 7 bases had no gene match. The CDR3 covers 16 residues. Written as DNA, the CDR3 is TGTGCCAGCAGCTTCCGGACAGGGGGCGCGGGCTATGGCTACACCTTC. It is translated as CASSFRTGGAGYGYTF.

The chain is built from TRBV7-6 and TRBJ2-5, with TRBD1 matching over 9 bases. The J call may be mistaken, given a closer DNA end match to TRBJ2-7. The V gene's germline CDR1 is SGHVS and CDR2 FNYEAQ. CDR3 length: 15 amino acids. CDR3 DNA sequence: TGTGCCAGCAGCTTAGATACAGGGGGCCTCTACGAGCAGTACTTC. Its translation: CASSLDTGGLYEQYF.

This chain uses TRBV11-2 with TRBJ2-3; D unresolved. Germline V gives CDR1 SGHAT, CDR2 FQNNGV. The V end was cut by 4 bases, the J end by 0 bases, with 11 bases between. The CDR3 is made up of 15 amino acids. CDR3 bases: TGTGCCAGCAGCTCTGTTTTGCGGAGCACAGATACGCAGTATTTT. Its translation: CASSSVLRSTDTQYF.

This sequence joins TRBV13 and TRBJ1-2; 9 positions match TRBD1. The germline CDR1 and CDR2 sequences are PRHDT and FYEKMQ (reference sequence). The V segment lost 4 bases and the J segment 1 base; nucleotides outside the gene matches: 10. This CDR3 spans 17 amino acids. The CDR3 sequence is CASSSQLGDRVNYGYTF. The CDR3 nucleotides read TGTGCCAGCAGCTCCCAGCTTGGGGACAGGGTTAACTATGGCTACACCTTC.

The chain has TRBV7-2 and TRBJ2-1; a weak D match, TRBD1 (5 bases). CDR1 and CDR2 (germline): SGHTA, FQGNSA. The CDR3 sequence is 13 residues long. Trimming took off 0 bases at V and 10 bases at J, with 10 bases between the two ends. For the CDR3, the DNA is TGTGCCAGCAGCTTAGCGTACTGGGGCGAGCAGTTCTTC. Its protein is CASSLAYWGEQFF.

This chain joins TRBV27 and TRBJ1-1; perhaps TRBD1 as D (6 bases). Germline loops: CDR1 MNHEY, CDR2 SMNVEV (reference sequence). The CDR3 contains 15 residues. The V end lost 5 bases, the J end lost 5 bases, and 18 bases lay between the germline ends. DNA of the CDR3: TGTGCCAGCAGTGAGGACAGAGCTATGGGGACTGAAGCTTTCTTT. This encodes CASSEDRAMGTEAFF.

This rearrangement joins TRBV29-1 to TRBJ1-2; TRBD1 is a possible D gene (5 bases). The CDR3 consists of 15 residues. The V end was cut by 2 bases, the J end by 2 bases, with 15 bases between. Germline loops: CDR1 SQVTM, CDR2 ANQGSEA. The CDR3 loop reads CSVERHPPGNYGYTF. The CDR3 DNA is TGCAGCGTTGAAAGACATCCCCCAGGGAACTATGGCTACACCTTC.

The rearrangement uses TRBV10-2 and TRBJ2-7, with TRBD2 as a possible D gene (6 bases). Germline assignment: CDR1 WSHSY and CDR2 SAAADI. The CDR3 contains 13 residues. V was shortened by 8 bases and J by 4 bases, with 15 bases between the two germline ends. CDR3 loop: CASGLRRGYEQYF. The CDR3 DNA is TGCGCCAGCGGACTAAGGAGGGGATACGAGCAGTACTTC.

The chain carries TRBV27 and TRBJ1-1, with D possibly matching TRBD1 (5 bases). The CDR3 has 15 amino acids. Looked up from germline, CDR1 is MNHEY and CDR2 is SMNVEV (reference sequence). The V end lost 3 bases, the J end lost 1 base, and 12 bases lay between the germline ends. The CDR3 sequence: CASSFSGGGNTEAFF. CDR3 sequence (DNA): TGTGCCAGCAGTTTTTCGGGGGGAGGGAACACTGAAGCTTTCTTT.

The CDR3, as DNA: TGTGCCAGCAGCCAGACCCACGGGAATGAGCAGTTCTTC. It codes for CASSQTHGNEQFF. The V and J genes are TRBV7-9 and TRBJ2-1, with no clear D. The CDR3 is 13 residues long. Germline assignment: CDR1 SEHNR and CDR2 FQNEAQ (reference sequence). Trimming removed 5 bases from V and 7 bases from J, with 12 bases in between.

V gene TRBV7-2 combines with J gene TRBJ2-7, with D unresolved. Trimming removed 3 bases at V and 0 bases at J, with 9 bases between. Germline CDR1 and CDR2: SGHTA and FQGNSA. The CDR3 contains 14 residues. The CDR3 reads CASSLTRNSYEQYF. CDR3 sequence (DNA): TGTGCCAGCAGCTTGACAAGAAACTCCTACGAGCAGTACTTC.

The chain employs TRBV19 and TRBJ2-7, with 8 bases lining up with TRBD2. In germline, CDR1 is LNHDA, CDR2 SQIVND (reference sequence). The CDR3 length is 13 residues. J gave up 2 bases and V 8 bases, and 5 bases lay outside the gene matches. The CDR3 sequence: CASSAGGTYEQYF. The DNA for the CDR3 is TGTGCCAGTTCGGCGGGGGGAACCTACGAGCAGTACTTC.

CDR3 residues: CAWRPPSASRGTEAFF. The CDR3 nucleotides are TGTGCCTGGAGGCCGCCCAGTGCATCAAGGGGCACTGAAGCTTTCTTT. This chain connects TRBV30 to TRBJ1-1; tentatively, D is TRBD1 (5 bases). Germline assignment: CDR1 GTSNPN and CDR2 SVGIG (reference sequence). The CDR3 is 16 residues long. Deletions cut 3 bases from V and 4 bases from J, with 21 bases between. Using reference TRBV30 and TRBJ1-1 for the parts outside the CDR3, the full variable domain is SQTIHQWPATLVQPVGSPLSLECTVEGTSNPNLYWYRQAAGRGLQLLFYSVGIGQISSEVPQNLSASRPQDRQFILSSKKLLLSDSGFYLCAWRPPSASRGTEAFFGQGTRLTVV.

Remarks on this clone: At one end, the junction sequence differs from germline, possibly due to a read error. In the same sample, other DNA sequences code for this CDR3. This chain joins TRBV7-6 and TRBJ2-3, with D hard to call. The CDR3 sequence is 18 residues long. Germline CDR1 and CDR2: SGHVS and FNYEAQ. CDR3 DNA sequence: TGTGCCAGCAGCTTAGACGTTCGAGGCCCTCGTCAAATGGATACGCAGTATTTC. Translating gives CASSLDVRGPRQMDTQYF.

Concerning this clone itself: A read error may account for a junction end that differs from germline. The rearrangement uses TRBV7-7 and TRBJ2-1; tentatively, D is TRBD1 or TRBD2 (6 bases each). The CDR3 length is 16 residues. Germline CDR1 reads SSHAT; CDR2 reads FNYEAQ (reference sequence). CDR3 sequence: CASSLGGPGATNEQFF. The CDR3 region has the DNA TGTGCTAGCAGCTTAGGGGGGCCAGGGGCGACCAATGAGCAGTTCTTC.